The T cell receptor beta chain under discussion was sequenced for a study of CD8+ T cells in alopecia areata. V shed 2 bases and J 3 bases; nucleotides not matched to a gene: 3. The CDR3 consists of 15 residues. In germline, CDR1 is GTSNPN, CDR2 SVGIG (reference sequence). The sequencing template was cDNA reverse transcribed from extracted RNA. This table comes from immunoSEQ multiplex PCR, and its TCRdb copy is limited to in-frame clones, with some not included. Of some 240,000 clones listed, about 53% are singletons. The source is a human donor with alopecia areata. This chain uses TRBV30 with TRBJ2-1, with 11 bases that match TRBD1. The specimen was CD4+ T cells sorted from blood, collected at week 0. The DNA of the CDR3 is TGTGCCTGGAGTCCCGGGACAGGGGGCTACAATGAGCAGTTCTTC. Protein sequence: CAWSPGTGGYNEQFF. Variable domain in full (rest from reference TRBV30 and TRBJ2-1): SQTIHQWPATLVQPVGSPLSLECTVEGTSNPNLYWYRQAAGRGLQLLFYSVGIGQISSEVPQNLSASRPQDRQFILSSKKLLLSDSGFYLCAWSPGTGGYNEQFFGPGTRLTVL.